Reported below is one T cell receptor beta chain. The target antigen is unknown. The sample comes from a study of T-cell reconstitution after alpha-beta-depleted transplantation in children. Study-level points and caveats: Reports say that about two months after transplant, the alpha-beta T cells came out of several hundred graft clones that had expanded. T-cell counts and diversity were attributed mostly to newly produced T cells one year after transplant. Surviving thymic progenitors and recipient T cells were the source of high TCRbeta diversity at day 60 in some patients.

Trimming shortened V by 1 base and J by 3 bases, and 10 bases separated the two germline ends. The V gene's germline CDR1 is SGHRS and CDR2 YFSETQ. This CDR3 has 14 residues. Unique molecular identifiers were incorporated when the TCRbeta library was constructed. TCRdb analysed the PCR reads with MiXCR anew, one entry per CDR3 protein. The table shows about 980,000 distinct CDR3 sequences, with about 29% occurring only once. The sample here was PBMCs, mostly from graft donor cells, taken 360 days after TCRalphabeta/CD19-depleted stem cell transplant. This receptor was obtained from a boy less than two years old who had a stem cell transplant for SCID, so the T cells may come from the graft donor. The rearrangement joins TRBV5-1 to TRBJ1-2; D unclear. The CDR3 DNA is TGCGCCAGCAGCTTGCCCGACGGATACTATGGCTACACCTTC. Its translation is CASSLPDGYYGYTF.